This is a list of T cell receptor beta chains from one sample in a study of blood T cell repertoires in COVID-19. TCRdb's table, derived via immunoSEQ multiplex PCR, lists solely in-frame clones and lacks some. The table has about 210,000 clones, roughly 75% seen once. Sample: peripheral blood. The source of these receptors is a woman between 70 and 85 years old with acute or convalescent COVID-19. The CDR3 runs from the conserved cysteine through the conserved F or W. The D gene is left open where the match is weak. Size is omitted from some rows. Given values are once, few, many or a class for expanded clones.

>TRBD1|TRBV5-1|.|TRBJ2-1
CASSMTGVSEQFF
TGCGCCAGCAGCATGACAGGGGTAAGTGAGCAGTTCTTC
>.|TRBV11-3|.|TRBJ2-5
CASSHRTAYQETQYF
TGTGCCAGCAGCCATAGGACAGCGTACCAAGAGACCCAGTACTTC
>.|TRBV7-2|.|TRBJ1-4
CASSLGARVRGEKLFF
TGTGCCAGCAGCTTAGGAGCCCGGGTGCGGGGTGAAAAACTGTTTTTT
>.|TRBV6-5|.|TRBJ1-2
CASSYSRESGSGYTF
TGTGCCAGCAGTTACTCGAGAGAGTCCGGGTCTGGCTACACCTTC
>TRBD1|TRBV18|.|TRBJ2-5
CASSPNRGRETQYF
TGTGCCAGCTCACCTAACAGGGGAAGGGAGACCCAGTACTTC
>.|TRBV7-9|many|TRBJ2-7
CASSSLRDANEQYF
TGTGCCAGCAGCTCACTGCGGGACGCAAACGAGCAGTACTTC
>TRBD1|TRBV10-3|.|TRBJ1-5
CAINRDRQQPQHF
TGTGCCATCAACCGGGACAGACAGCAGCCCCAGCATTTT
>.|TRBV7-2|.|TRBJ2-3
CASSLHRSTDTQYF
TGTGCCAGCAGCCTTCACAGGAGCACAGATACGCAGTATTTT
>.|TRBV7-2|.|TRBJ2-7
CASSQDRWSGQYF
TGTGCCAGCAGCCAAGACCGTTGGAGCGGGCAGTACTTC
>.|TRBV10-3|.|TRBJ2-2
CAVQDANTGELFF
TGTGCCGTACAGGACGCGAACACCGGGGAGCTGTTTTTT
>.|TRBV12-3/TRBV12-4|.|TRBJ1-6
CASSLSRGSPLHF
TGTGCCAGCAGTTTAAGCAGGGGTTCACCCCTCCACTTT
>.|TRBV15|.|TRBJ1-2
CATSYGRREGGYTF
TGTGCCACCAGCTACGGAAGGAGGGAGGGTGGCTACACCTTC
>TRBD2|TRBV6-2/TRBV6-3|.|TRBJ2-5
CASSRPRSGSGGSQETQYF
TGTGCCAGCAGTCGCCCCCGATCTGGCAGCGGGGGGAGTCAAGAGACCCAGTACTTC
>.|TRBV5-8|.|TRBJ2-1
CASSQPGGNEQFF
TGTGCCAGCAGCCAACCCGGGGGCAATGAGCAGTTCTTC
>TRBD2|TRBV5-4|.|TRBJ2-1
CASSGSGTGLANEQFF
TGTGCCAGCAGCGGAAGCGGAACGGGACTAGCGAATGAGCAGTTCTTC
>.|TRBV4-3|.|TRBJ1-6
CASSPRGTALSPLHF
TGCGCCAGCAGCCCAAGGGGTACGGCTCTCTCACCCCTCCACTTT
>TRBD2|TRBV7-2|.|TRBJ2-3
CASTGGLVTDTQYF
TGTGCCAGCACCGGGGGACTAGTAACAGATACGCAGTATTTT
>.|TRBV11-2|.|TRBJ2-5
CASSLDAGQGKTQYF
TGTGCCAGCAGCTTAGATGCCGGGCAGGGAAAGACCCAGTACTTC
>TRBD2|TRBV7-2|.|TRBJ2-1
CASSLDGGGSYNEQFF
TGTGCCAGCAGCTTAGATGGCGGGGGCTCCTACAATGAGCAGTTCTTC
>.|TRBV7-2|.|TRBJ2-3
CASSSRSGRGYTDTQYF
TGTGCCAGCAGCTCCCGATCGGGGCGGGGATACACAGATACGCAGTATTTT
>.|TRBV19|.|TRBJ2-1
CASSRGDNEQFF
TGTGCCAGTAGCCGCGGGGACAATGAGCAGTTCTTC
>.|TRBV5-1|few|TRBJ2-2
CASQRAPGTGELFF
TGCGCCAGCCAACGGGCACCGGGAACCGGGGAGCTGTTTTTT